These T cell receptor beta chains were read from a single sample in a study of T cells in Graves' hyperthyroidism and ophthalmopathy. TCRdb re-called the multiplex PCR reads with MiXCR, one entry per CDR3 protein. Among 200,000 to 250,000 distinct CDR3 sequences listed, about 17% were seen once. Material for sequencing was blood. The receptor source for this set is a woman aged 45 to 65 with Graves' hyperthyroidism. CDR3s include the opening cysteine and the closing phenylalanine or tryptophan. Fields, in order: J gene, D gene, V gene, clone size, CDR3 protein, CDR3 DNA. A D gene is named only where the DNA matches it firmly. Clone size is stated in some rows and not others, as once, few, many or a class when expanded.

TRBJ2-7 | NA | TRBV7-9 | many | CASSYPPSGTLSYEQYF | TGTGCCAGCAGCTACCCTCCTTCCGGGACGTTATCCTACGAGCAGTACTTC
TRBJ2-7 | TRBD2 | TRBV15 | many | CATSSPGLDSYEQYF | TGTGCCACCAGCAGCCCAGGACTAGACTCCTACGAGCAGTACTTC
TRBJ1-5 | NA | TRBV3-1 | many | CASSRFPGHQPQHF | TGTGCCAGCAGCAGGTTCCCCGGGCATCAGCCCCAGCATTTT
TRBJ1-2 | NA | TRBV28 | many | CASSLSYRGRGGYTF | TGTGCCAGCAGTTTATCTTATAGGGGACGAGGCGGCTACACCTTC
TRBJ2-3 | NA | TRBV5-4 | many | CASSTLLGGPSTDTQYF | TGTGCCAGCAGCACACTGCTGGGGGGCCCTAGCACAGATACGCAGTATTTT
TRBJ2-3 | TRBD1 | TRBV5-1 | NA | CATGTGGPDTQYF | TGCGCCACCGGGACAGGGGGTCCAGATACGCAGTATTTT
TRBJ1-1 | NA | TRBV6-5 | NA | CASSYSRGSTEAFF | TGTGCCAGCAGTTACTCGAGGGGAAGCACTGAAGCTTTCTTT
TRBJ2-7 | TRBD2 | TRBV11-2 | many | CASSVGTRSLEQYF | TGTGCCAGCAGCGTCGGGACTAGGAGTCTCGAGCAGTACTTC
TRBJ1-1 | NA | TRBV10-3 | many | CAIWDGLTEAFF | TGTGCCATCTGGGACGGACTCACTGAAGCTTTCTTT
TRBJ2-7 | NA | TRBV27 | NA | CASSPGQPGPYEQYF | TGTGCCAGCAGTCCAGGACAGCCCGGCCCCTACGAGCAGTACTTC
TRBJ2-7 | NA | TRBV5-5 | NA | CASSLVPGFYEQYF | TGTGCCAGCAGCTTGGTACCGGGATTCTACGAGCAGTACTTC
TRBJ1-4 | NA | TRBV6-1 | many | CASSSSDREKLFF | TGTGCCAGCAGCTCTTCGGACCGAGAAAAACTGTTTTTT